This T cell receptor beta chain was sequenced for a study of T cells in localized non-small cell lung cancer. This table comes from immunoSEQ multiplex PCR, and its TCRdb copy is limited to in-frame clones, with some not included. This table has tens of thousands of clones, 91% appearing once. There are 17 residues in the CDR3. Per the germline V gene, CDR1 is MNHEY and CDR2 is SMNVEV (reference sequence). V was cut by 6 bases and J by 2 bases, with 19 bases left in between. The sample in question was peripheral blood mononuclear cells, obtained before any cancer treatment. This TCR derives from an older female donor with stage II lung adenocarcinoma. The chain couples TRBV27 to TRBJ1-4, with D unclear. CDR3 sequence reads: CASRSYKVGFTNEKLFF. Written as DNA, the CDR3 is TGTGCCAGCAGATCCTACAAGGTTGGGTTTACTAATGAAAAACTGTTTTTT.